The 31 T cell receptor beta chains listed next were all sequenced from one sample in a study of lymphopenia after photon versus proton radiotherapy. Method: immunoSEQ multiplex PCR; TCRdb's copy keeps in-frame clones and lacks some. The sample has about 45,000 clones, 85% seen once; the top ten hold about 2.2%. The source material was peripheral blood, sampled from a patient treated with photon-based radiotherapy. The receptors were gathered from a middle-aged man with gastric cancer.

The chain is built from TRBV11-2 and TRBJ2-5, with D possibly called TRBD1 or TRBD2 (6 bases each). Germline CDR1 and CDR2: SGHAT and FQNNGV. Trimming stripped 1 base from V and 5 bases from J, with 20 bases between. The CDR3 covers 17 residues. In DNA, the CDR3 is TGTGCCAGCAGCTTAGCCAGTTGGGGGGCAGATAGGGAGACCCAGTACTTC. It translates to CASSLASWGADRETQYF.

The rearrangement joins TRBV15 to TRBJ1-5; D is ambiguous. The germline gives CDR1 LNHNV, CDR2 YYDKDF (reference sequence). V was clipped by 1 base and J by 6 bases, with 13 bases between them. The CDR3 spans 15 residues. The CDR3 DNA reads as TGTGCCACCAGCAGAGGTAGGGTCACGGGTCAGCCCCAGCATTTT. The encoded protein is CATSRGRVTGQPQHF.

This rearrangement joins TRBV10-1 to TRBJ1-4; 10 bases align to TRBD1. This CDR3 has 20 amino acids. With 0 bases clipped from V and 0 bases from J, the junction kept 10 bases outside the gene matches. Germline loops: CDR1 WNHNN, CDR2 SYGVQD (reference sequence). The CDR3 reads CASSESSRDRGLATNEKLFF. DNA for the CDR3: TGCGCCAGCAGTGAGTCGAGTAGGGACAGGGGCCTTGCAACTAATGAAAAACTGTTTTTT.

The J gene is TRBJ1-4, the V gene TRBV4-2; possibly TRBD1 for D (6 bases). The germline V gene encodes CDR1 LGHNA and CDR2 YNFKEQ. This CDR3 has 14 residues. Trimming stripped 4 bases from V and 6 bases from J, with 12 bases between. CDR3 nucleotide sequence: TGTGCCAGCAGCCCCAGGGAGGGGGATGAAAAACTGTTTTTT. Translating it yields CASSPREGDEKLFF.

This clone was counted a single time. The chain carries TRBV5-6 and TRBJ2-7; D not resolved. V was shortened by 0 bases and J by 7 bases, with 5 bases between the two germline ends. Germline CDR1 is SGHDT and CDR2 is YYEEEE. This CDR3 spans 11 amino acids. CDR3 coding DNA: TGTGCCAGCAGCTTGGCTTTAGAGCAGTACTTC. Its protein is CASSLALEQYF.

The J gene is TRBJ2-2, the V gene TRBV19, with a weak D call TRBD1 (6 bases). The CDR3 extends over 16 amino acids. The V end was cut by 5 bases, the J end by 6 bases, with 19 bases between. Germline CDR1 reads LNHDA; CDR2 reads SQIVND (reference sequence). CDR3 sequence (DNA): TGTGCCAGTAGTTGGGGGCAGGGAGTAATCGCCGGGGAGCTGTTTTTT. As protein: CASSWGQGVIAGELFF.

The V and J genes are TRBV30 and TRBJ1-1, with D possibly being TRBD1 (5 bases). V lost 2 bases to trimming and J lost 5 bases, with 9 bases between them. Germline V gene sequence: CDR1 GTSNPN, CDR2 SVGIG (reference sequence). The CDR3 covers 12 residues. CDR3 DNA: TGTGCCTGGAGTTGGGGGGGGACTGAAGCTTTCTTT. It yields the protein CAWSWGGTEAFF.

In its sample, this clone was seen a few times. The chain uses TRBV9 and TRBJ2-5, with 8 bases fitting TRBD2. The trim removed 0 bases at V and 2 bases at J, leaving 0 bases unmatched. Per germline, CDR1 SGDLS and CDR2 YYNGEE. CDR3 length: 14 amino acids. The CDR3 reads CASSVAGGQETQYF. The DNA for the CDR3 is TGTGCCAGCAGCGTAGCGGGGGGGCAAGAGACCCAGTACTTC.

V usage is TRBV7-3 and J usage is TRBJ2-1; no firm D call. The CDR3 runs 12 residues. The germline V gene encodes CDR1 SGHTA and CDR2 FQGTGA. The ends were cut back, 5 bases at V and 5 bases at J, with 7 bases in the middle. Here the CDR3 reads CASSPQNNEQFF. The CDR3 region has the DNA TGTGCCAGCAGCCCCCAGAACAATGAGCAGTTCTTC.

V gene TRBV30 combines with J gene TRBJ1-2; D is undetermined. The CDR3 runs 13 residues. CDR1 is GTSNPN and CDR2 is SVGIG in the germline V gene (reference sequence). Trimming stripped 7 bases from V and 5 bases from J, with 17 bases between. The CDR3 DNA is TGTGCCTCGTCGTCCTCGGCCACTTATGGCTACACCTTC. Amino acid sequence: CASSSSATYGYTF.

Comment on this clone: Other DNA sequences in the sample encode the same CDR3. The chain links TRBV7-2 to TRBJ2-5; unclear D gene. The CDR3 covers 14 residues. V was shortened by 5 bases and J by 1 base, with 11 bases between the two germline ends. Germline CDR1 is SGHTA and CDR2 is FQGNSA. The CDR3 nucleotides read TGTGCCAGCAGCCCTCAGACACCCCAAGAGACCCAGTACTTC. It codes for CASSPQTPQETQYF. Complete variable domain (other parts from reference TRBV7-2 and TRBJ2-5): GAGVSQSPSNKVTEKGKDVELRCDPISGHTALYWYRQSLGQGLEFLIYFQGNSAPDKSGLPSDRFSAERTGGSVSTLTIQRTQQEDSAVYLCASSPQTPQETQYFGPGTRLLVL.

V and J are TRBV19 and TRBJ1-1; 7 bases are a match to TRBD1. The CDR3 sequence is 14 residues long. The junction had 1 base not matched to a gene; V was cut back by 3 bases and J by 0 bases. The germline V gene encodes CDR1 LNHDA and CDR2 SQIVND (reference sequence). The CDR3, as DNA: TGTGCCAGTAGTATGGGACAGCTGAACACTGAAGCTTTCTTT. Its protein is CASSMGQLNTEAFF.

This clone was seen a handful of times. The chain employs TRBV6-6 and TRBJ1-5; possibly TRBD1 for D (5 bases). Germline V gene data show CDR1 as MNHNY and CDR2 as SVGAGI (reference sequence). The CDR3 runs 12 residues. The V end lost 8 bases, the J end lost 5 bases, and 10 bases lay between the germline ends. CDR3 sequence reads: CASGGTDQPQHF. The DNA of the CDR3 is TGTGCCAGCGGGGGGACCGATCAGCCCCAGCATTTT.

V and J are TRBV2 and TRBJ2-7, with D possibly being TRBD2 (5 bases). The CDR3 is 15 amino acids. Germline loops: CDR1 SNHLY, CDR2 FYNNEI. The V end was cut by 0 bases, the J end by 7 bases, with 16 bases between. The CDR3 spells CASSEAAATSGEQYF. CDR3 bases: TGTGCCAGCAGTGAAGCGGCGGCCACCTCGGGGGAGCAGTACTTC.

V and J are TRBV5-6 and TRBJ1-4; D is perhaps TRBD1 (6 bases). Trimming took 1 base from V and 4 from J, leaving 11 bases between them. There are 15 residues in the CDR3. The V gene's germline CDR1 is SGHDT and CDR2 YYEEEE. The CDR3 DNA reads TGTGCCAGCAGCTTGTGGCAGGGGTATAATGAAAAACTGTTTTTT. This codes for CASSLWQGYNEKLFF.

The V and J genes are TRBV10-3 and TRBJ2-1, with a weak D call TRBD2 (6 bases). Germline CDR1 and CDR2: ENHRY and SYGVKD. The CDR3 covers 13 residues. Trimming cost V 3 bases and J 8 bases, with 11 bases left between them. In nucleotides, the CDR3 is TGTGCCATCAGTGATAGGAGGGAGCATGAGCAGTTCTTC. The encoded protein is CAISDRREHEQFF.

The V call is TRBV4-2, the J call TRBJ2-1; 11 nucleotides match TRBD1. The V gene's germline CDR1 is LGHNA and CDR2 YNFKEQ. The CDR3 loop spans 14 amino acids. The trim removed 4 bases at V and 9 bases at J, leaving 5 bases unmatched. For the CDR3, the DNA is TGTGCCAGCAGCCTAGGACAGGGGGCGAGTGAGCAGTTCTTC. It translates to CASSLGQGASEQFF.

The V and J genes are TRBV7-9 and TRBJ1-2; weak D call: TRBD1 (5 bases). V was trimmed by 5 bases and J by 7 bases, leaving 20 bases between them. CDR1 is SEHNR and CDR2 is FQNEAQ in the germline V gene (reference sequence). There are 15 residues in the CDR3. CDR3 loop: CASSPVLAGKAGYTF. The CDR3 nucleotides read TGTGCCAGCAGCCCAGTCTTGGCAGGGAAAGCTGGCTACACCTTC.

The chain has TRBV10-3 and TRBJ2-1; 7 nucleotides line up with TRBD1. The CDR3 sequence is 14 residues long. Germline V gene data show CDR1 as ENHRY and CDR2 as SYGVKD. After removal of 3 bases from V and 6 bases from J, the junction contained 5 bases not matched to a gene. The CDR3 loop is CAISEGDSTNEQFF. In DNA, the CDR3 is TGTGCCATCAGTGAAGGGGACAGCACCAATGAGCAGTTCTTC.

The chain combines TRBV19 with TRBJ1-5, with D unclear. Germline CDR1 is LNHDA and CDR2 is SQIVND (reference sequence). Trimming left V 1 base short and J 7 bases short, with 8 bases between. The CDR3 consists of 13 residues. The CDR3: CASSIVRSQPQHF. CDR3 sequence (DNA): TGTGCCAGTAGTATAGTCAGGTCGCAGCCCCAGCATTTT.

For the CDR3, the DNA is TGTGCTAGTGGTTTGGAACAGGGGACTAATGAAAAACTGTTTTTT. Translating gives CASGLEQGTNEKLFF. The chain combines TRBV12-5 with TRBJ1-4, with 7 bases aligning to TRBD1. The CDR3 is 15 amino acids. The germline V gene encodes CDR1 LGHNT and CDR2 FRNRAP. V was pared by 1 base and J by 2 bases, with 1 base of the junction left unmatched.

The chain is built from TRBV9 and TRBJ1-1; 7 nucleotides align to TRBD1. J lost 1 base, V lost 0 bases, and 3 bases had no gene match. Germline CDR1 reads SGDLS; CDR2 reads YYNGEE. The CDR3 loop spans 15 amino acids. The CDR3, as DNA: TGTGCCAGCAGCGTAGAGGGGGCAGGGAACACTGAAGCTTTCTTT. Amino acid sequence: CASSVEGAGNTEAFF.

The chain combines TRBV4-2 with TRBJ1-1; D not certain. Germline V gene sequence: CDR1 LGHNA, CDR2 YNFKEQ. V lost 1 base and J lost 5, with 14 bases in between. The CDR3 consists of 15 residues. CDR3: CASSQGGNRPTEAFF. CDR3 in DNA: TGTGCCAGCAGCCAAGGGGGAAACAGACCTACTGAAGCTTTCTTT.

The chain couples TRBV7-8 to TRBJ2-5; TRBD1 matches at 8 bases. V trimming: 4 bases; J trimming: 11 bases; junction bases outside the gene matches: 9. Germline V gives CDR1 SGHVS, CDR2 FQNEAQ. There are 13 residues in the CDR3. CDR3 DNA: TGTGCCAGCAGCTCGGACAGGGTCGGGGAGCAGTACTTC. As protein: CASSSDRVGEQYF.

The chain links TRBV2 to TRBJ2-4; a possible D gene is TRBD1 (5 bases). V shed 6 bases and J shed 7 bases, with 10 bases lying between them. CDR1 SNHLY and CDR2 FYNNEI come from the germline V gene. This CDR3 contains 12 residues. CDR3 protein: CASSPGANIQYF. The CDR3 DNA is TGTGCCAGCAGCCCTGGGGCGAACATTCAGTACTTC.

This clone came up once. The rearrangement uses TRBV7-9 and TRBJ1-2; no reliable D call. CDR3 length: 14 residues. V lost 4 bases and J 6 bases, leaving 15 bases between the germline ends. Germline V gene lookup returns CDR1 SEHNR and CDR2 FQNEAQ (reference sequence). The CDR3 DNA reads TGTGCCAGCAGCTCCGAACCGGGTTACAATGGCTACACCTTC. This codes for CASSSEPGYNGYTF. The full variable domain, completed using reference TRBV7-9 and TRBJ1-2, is DTGVSQNPRHKITKRGQNVTFRCDPISEHNRLYWYRQTLGQGPEFLTYFQNEAQLEKSRLLSDRFSAERPKGSFSTLEIQRTEQGDSAMYLCASSSEPGYNGYTFGSGTRLTVV.

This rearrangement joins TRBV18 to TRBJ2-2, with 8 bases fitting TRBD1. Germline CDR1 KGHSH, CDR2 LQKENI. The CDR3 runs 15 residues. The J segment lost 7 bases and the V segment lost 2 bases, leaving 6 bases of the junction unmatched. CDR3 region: CASSPSGQGIGELFF. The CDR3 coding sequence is TGTGCCAGCTCACCATCAGGACAGGGTATCGGGGAGCTGTTTTTT.

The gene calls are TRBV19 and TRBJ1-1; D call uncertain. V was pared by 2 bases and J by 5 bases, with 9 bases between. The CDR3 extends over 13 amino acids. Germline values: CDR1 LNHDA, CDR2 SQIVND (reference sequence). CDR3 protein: CASSITSTTEAFF. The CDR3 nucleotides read TGTGCCAGTAGTATAACCTCAACTACTGAAGCTTTCTTT.

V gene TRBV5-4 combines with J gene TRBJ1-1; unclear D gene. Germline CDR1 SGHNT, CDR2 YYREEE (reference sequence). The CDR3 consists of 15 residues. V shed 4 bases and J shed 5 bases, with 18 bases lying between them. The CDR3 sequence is CASSTAGRAGTEAFF. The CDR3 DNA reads TGTGCCAGCAGCACCGCAGGAAGGGCGGGAACTGAAGCTTTCTTT.

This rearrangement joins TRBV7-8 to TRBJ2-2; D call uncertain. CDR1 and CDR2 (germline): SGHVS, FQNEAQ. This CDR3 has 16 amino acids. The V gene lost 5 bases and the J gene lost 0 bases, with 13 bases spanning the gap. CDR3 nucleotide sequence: TGTGCCAGCAGCGTGATAGCTAAACCGAACACCGGGGAGCTGTTTTTT. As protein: CASSVIAKPNTGELFF.

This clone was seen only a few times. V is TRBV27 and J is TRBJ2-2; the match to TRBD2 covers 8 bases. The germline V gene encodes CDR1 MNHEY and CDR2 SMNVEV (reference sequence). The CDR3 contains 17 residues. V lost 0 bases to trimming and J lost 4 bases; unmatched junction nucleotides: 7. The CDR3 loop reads CASSLSYSGVRTGELFF. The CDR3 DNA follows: TGTGCCAGCAGTTTATCCTATAGCGGGGTGCGCACCGGGGAGCTGTTTTTT.